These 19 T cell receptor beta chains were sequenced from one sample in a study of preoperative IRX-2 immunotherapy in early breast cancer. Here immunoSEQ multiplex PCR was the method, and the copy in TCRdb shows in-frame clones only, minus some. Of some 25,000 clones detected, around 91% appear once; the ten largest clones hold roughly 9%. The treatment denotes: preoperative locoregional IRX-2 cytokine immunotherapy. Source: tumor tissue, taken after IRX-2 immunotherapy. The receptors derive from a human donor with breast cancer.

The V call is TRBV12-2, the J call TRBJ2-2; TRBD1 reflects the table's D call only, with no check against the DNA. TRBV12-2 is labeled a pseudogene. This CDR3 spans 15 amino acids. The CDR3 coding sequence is TGTGCAAGTCGCTTAGGGACAGGGAACACCGGGGAGCTGTTTTTT. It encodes CASRLGTGNTGELFF.

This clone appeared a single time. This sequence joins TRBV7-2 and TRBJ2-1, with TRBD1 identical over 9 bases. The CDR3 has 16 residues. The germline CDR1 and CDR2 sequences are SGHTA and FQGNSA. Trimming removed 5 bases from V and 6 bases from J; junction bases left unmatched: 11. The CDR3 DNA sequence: TGTGCCAGCAGCGGACGACTGGGACAGGGAGGCAATGAGCAGTTCTTC. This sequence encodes CASSGRLGQGGNEQFF.

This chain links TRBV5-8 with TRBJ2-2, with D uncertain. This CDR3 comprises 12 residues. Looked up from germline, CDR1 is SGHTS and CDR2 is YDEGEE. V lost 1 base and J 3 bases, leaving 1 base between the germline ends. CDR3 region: CASSLYTGELFF. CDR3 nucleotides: TGTGCCAGCAGCTTGTACACCGGGGAGCTGTTTTTT. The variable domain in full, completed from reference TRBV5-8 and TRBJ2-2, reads EAGVTQSPTHLIKTRGQQATLRCSPISGHTSVYWYQQALGLGLQFLLWYDEGEERNRGNFPPRFSGRQFPNYSSELNVNALELEDSALYLCASSLYTGELFFGEGSRLTVL.

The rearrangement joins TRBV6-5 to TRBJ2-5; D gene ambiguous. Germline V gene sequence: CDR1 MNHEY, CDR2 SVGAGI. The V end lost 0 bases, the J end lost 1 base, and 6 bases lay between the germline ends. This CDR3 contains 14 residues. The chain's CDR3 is CASSYSGSQETQYF. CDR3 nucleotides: TGTGCCAGCAGTTACTCCGGCTCCCAAGAGACCCAGTACTTC.

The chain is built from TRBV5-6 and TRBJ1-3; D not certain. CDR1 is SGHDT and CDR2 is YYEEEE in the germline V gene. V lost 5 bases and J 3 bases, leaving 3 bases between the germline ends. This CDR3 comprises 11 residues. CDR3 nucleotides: TGTGCCAGCAGTTTTGGAAACACCATATATTTT. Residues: CASSFGNTIYF.

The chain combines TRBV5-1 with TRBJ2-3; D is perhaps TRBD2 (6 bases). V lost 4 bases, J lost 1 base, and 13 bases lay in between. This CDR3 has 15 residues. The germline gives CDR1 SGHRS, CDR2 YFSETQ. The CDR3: CASSDSGSRTDTQYF. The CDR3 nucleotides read TGCGCCAGCAGCGATAGCGGTAGCCGCACAGATACGCAGTATTTT. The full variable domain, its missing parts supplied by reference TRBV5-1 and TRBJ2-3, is KAGVTQTPRYLIKTRGQQVTLSCSPISGHRSVSWYQQTPGQGLQFLFEYFSETQRNKGNFPGRFSGRQFSNSRSEMNVSTLELGDSALYLCASSDSGSRTDTQYFGPGTRLTVL.

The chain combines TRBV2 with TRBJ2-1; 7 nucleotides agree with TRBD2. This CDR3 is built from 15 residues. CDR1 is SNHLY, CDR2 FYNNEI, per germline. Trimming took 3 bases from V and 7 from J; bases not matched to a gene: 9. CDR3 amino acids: CASSDSGGIRNEQFF. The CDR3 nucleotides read TGTGCCAGCAGTGACTCCGGGGGGATAAGGAATGAGCAGTTCTTC. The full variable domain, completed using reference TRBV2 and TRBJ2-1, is EPEVTQTPSHQVTQMGQEVILRCVPISNHLYFYWYRQILGQKVEFLVSFYNNEISEKSEIFDDQFSVERPDGSNFTLKIRSTKLEDSAMYFCASSDSGGIRNEQFFGPGTRLTVL.

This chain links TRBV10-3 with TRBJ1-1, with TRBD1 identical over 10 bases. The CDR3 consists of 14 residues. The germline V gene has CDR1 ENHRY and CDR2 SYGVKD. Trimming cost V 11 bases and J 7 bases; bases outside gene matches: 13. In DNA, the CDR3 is TGTGCCGTCGCCCCTGGGACAGGGGCCGTTGAAGCTTTCTTT. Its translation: CAVAPGTGAVEAFF.

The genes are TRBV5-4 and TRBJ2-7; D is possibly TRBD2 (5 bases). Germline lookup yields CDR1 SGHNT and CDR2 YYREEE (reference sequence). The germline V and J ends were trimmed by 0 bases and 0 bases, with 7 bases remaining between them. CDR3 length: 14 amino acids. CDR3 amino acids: CASSLARGSYEQYF. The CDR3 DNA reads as TGTGCCAGCAGCTTGGCTCGGGGCTCCTACGAGCAGTACTTC.

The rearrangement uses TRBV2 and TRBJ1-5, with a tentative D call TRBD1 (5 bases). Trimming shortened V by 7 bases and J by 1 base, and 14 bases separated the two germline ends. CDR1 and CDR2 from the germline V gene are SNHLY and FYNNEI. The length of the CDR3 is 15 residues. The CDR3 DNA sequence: TGTGCCAGCACCTCGCCAGGGATCAGCAATCAGCCCCAGCATTTT. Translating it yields CASTSPGISNQPQHF.

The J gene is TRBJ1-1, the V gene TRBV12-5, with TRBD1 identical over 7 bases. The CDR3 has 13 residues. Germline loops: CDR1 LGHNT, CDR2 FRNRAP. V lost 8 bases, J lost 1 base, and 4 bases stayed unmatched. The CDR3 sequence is CASTGTENTEAFF. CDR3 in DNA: TGTGCTAGTACCGGGACAGAGAACACTGAAGCTTTCTTT.

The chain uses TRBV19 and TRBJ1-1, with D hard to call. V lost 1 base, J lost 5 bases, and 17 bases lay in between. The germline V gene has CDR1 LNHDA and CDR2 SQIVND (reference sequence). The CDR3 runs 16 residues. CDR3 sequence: CASSIGPRNGGTEAFF. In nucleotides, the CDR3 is TGTGCCAGTAGTATAGGTCCACGGAATGGAGGGACTGAAGCTTTCTTT.

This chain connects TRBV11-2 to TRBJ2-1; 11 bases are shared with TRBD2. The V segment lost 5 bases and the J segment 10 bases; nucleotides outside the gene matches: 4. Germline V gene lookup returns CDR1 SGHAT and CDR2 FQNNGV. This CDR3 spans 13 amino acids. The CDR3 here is CASSTSGSREQFF. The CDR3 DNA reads TGTGCCAGCAGCACTAGCGGGAGTCGGGAGCAGTTCTTC.

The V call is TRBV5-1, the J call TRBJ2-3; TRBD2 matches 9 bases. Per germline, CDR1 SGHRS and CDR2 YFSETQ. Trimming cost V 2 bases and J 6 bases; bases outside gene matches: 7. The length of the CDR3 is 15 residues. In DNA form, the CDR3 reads TGCGCCAGCAGCTTATCTCGCGGGGGGGCGGATACGCAGTATTTT. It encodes CASSLSRGGADTQYF.

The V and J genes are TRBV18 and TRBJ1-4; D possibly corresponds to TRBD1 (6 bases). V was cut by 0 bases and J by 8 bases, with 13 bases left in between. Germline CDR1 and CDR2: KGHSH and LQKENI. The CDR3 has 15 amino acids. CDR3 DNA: TGTGCCAGCTCACCACCCAACAGGGAGGCCGAAAAACTGTTTTTT. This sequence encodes CASSPPNREAEKLFF.

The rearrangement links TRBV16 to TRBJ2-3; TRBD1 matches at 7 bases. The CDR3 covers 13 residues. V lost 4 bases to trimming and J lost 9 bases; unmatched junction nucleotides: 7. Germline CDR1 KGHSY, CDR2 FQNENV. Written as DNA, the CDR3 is TGTGCCAGCAGCCCCCGCAACAGGGGCACGCAGTATTTT. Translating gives CASSPRNRGTQYF. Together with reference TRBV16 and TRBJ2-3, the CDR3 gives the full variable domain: GEEVAQTPKHLVRGEGQKAKLYCAPIKGHSYVFWYQQVLKNEFKFLISFQNENVFDETGMPKERFSAKCLPNSPCSLEIQATKLEDSAVYFCASSPRNRGTQYFGPGTRLTVL.

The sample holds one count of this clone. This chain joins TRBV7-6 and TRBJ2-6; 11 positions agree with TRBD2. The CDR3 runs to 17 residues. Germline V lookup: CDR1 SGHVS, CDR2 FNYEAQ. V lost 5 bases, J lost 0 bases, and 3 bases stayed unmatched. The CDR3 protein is CASSASGRHSGANVLTF. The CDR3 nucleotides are TGTGCCAGCAGCGCTAGCGGGAGGCACTCTGGGGCCAACGTCCTGACTTTC.

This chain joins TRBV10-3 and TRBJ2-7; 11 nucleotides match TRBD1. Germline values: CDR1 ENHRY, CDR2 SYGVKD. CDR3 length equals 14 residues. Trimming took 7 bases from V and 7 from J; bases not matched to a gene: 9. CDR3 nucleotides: TGTGCCATCAAGGAGGGACAGGGGGGCTGGGAGCAGTACTTC. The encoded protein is CAIKEGQGGWEQYF.

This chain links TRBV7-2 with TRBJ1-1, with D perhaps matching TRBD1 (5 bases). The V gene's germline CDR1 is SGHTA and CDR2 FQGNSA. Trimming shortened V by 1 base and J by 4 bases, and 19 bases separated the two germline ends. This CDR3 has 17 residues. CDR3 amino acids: CASSLVGQGGRSTEAFF. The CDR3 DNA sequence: TGTGCCAGCAGCTTAGTAGGGCAGGGTGGGAGGTCCACTGAAGCTTTCTTT.